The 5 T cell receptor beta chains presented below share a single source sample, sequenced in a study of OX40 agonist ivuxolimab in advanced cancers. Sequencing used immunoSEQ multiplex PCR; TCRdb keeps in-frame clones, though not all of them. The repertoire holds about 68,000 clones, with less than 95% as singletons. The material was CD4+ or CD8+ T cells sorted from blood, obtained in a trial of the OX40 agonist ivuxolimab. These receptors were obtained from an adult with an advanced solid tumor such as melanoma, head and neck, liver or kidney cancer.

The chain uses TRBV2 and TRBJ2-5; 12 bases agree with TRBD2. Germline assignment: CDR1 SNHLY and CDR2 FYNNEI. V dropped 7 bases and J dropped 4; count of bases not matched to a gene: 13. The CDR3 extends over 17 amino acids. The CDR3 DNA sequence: TGTGCCAGCACGCTAGCGGGGGGGCAGATGGTGGGAGAGACCCAGTACTTC. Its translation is CASTLAGGQMVGETQYF.

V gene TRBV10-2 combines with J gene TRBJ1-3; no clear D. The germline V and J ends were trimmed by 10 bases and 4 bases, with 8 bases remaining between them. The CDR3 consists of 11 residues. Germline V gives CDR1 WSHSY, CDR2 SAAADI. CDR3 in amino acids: CATNGGNTIYF. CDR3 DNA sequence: TGCGCCACCAACGGGGGAAACACCATATATTTT.

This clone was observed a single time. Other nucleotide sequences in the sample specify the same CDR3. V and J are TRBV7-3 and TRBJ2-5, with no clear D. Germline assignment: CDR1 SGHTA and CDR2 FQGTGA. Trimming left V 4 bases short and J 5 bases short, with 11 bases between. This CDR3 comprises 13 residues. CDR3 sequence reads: CASSSGPGETQYF. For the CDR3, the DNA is TGTGCCAGCAGCTCCGGACCGGGTGAGACCCAGTACTTC.

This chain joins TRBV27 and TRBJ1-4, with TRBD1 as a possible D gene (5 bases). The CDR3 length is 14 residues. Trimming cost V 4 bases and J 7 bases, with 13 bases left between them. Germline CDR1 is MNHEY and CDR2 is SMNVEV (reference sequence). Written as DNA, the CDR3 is TGTGCCAGCAGTTATCTTTCGGGGGGTGAAAAACTGTTTTTT. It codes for CASSYLSGGEKLFF.

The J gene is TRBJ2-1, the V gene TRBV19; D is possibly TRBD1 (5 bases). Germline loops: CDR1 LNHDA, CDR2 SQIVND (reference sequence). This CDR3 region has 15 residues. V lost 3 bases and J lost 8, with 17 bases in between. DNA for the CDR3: TGTGCCAGTAGTATGGTTCAGGGTTGGGCCGATGAGCAGTTCTTC. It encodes CASSMVQGWADEQFF.